This TCR beta chain was captured in a study of T cell responses to AZD1222 COVID-19 vaccine. Overall study context: Analyses pooled second doses at about 4 or about 12 weeks. Study results and limitations: Donors, mostly white British, included more females; clonal diversity was possibly underestimated.

Worth noting for this clone: Its cognate antigen is unknown.

There are 15 residues in the CDR3. CDR1 SGHTA and CDR2 FQGNSA come from the germline V gene. V shed 3 bases and J shed 4 bases, with 16 bases lying between them. This table comes from immunoSEQ multiplex PCR, and its TCRdb copy is limited to in-frame clones, with some not included. Found here are around 78,000 clones, roughly 90% of them singletons; the top ten hold under 25%. This receptor was identified in an adult in good health. The J gene is TRBJ2-7, the V gene TRBV7-2; tentatively, D is TRBD2 (6 bases). The material was peripheral blood, obtained on day 0 of AZD1222 vaccination. The CDR3 region has the DNA TGTGCCAGCAGCTTTGGGACGGGGCGGGGATACGAGCAGTACTTC. Translated: CASSFGTGRGYEQYF. The whole variable domain, filled in from reference TRBV7-2 and TRBJ2-7, reads GAGVSQSPSNKVTEKGKDVELRCDPISGHTALYWYRQSLGQGLEFLIYFQGNSAPDKSGLPSDRFSAERTGGSVSTLTIQRTQQEDSAVYLCASSFGTGRGYEQYFGPGTRLTVT.